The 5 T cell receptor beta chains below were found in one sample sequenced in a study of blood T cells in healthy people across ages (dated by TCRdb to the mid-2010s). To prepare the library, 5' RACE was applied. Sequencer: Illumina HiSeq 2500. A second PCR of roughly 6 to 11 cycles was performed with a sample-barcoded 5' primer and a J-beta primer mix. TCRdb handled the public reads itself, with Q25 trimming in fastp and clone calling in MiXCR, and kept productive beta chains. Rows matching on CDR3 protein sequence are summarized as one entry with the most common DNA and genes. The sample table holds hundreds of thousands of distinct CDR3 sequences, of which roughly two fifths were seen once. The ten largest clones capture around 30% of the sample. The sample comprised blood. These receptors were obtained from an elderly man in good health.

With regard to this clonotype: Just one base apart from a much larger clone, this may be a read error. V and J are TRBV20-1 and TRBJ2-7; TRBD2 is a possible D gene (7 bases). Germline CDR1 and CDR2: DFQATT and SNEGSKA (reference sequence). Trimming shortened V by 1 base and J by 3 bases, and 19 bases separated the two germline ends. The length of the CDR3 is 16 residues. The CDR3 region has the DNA TGCAGTGCTAGAGCCCCAGGGGTAGGGGGGGTCTACGAGCAGTACTTC. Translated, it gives CSARAPGVGGVYEQYF.

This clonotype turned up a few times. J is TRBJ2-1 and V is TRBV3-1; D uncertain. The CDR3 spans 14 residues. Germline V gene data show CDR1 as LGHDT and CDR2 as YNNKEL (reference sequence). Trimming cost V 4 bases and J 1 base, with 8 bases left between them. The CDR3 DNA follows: TGTGCCAGCAGCCGTTCGGATTCCTACAATGAGCAGTTCTTC. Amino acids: CASSRSDSYNEQFF.

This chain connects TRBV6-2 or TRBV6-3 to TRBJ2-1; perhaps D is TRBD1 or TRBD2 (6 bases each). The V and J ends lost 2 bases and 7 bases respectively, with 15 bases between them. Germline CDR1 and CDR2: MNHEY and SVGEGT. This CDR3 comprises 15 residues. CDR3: CASSYGGPGANEQFF. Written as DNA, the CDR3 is TGTGCCAGCAGTTACGGGGGTCCGGGGGCAAATGAGCAGTTCTTC.

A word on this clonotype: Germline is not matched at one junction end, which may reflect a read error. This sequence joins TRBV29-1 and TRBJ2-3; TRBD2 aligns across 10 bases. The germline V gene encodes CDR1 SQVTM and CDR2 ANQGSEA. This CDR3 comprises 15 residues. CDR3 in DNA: TGCAGAGTTGAACTGACAGCGGGGGGGAGAGATACGCAGTATTTT. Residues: CRVELTAGGRDTQYF.

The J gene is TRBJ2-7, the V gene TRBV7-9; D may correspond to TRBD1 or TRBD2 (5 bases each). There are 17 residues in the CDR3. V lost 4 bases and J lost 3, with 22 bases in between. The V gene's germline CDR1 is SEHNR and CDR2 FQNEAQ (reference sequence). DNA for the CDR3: TGTGCCAGCAGCTCAAGCTCCGGGGCCTCAGCGGACTACGAGCAGTACTTC. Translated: CASSSSSGASADYEQYF.